This T cell receptor beta chain comes out of a study of blood T cells in healthy people across ages. Study-level information: Capturing about one barcoded beta molecule per two T cells was achieved by template switching.

Investigators took ten milliliters of peripheral blood from every donor. The CDR3 spans 15 residues. Trimming removed 0 bases from V and 6 bases from J; junction bases left unmatched: 8. Per germline, CDR1 DFQATT and CDR2 SNEGSKA (reference sequence). With respect to this clonotype: The target antigen is unknown. This may be a read error, as it is one base from a much larger clone.

Broader study findings: Those diversity estimates obtained from one million T cells were thought to be underestimates.

A J-beta primer mix and a sample-barcoded 5' primer were used in a second PCR of about 7 to 11 cycles. Tagging of each cDNA molecule was performed by a template-switch adaptor with 12 random nucleotides. Using its own MiXCR run on the 5' RACE reads, TCRdb lists one record per CDR3 protein. In the table there are some 940,000 distinct CDR3 sequences, 25% to 35% of which are singletons. This sample also appeared in a second study, on T cells of mothers and their children.

The TCR comes from a woman aged 40 to 50 in good health. Source material: blood. This chain connects TRBV20-1 to TRBJ2-7; 10 positions agree with TRBD1. In nucleotides, the CDR3 is TGCAGTGCTAGAGAGAGACAGGGGGCATCCGGCGAGCAGTACTTC. It is translated as CSARERQGASGEQYF.